Shown below are 15 T cell receptor beta chains from a single sample sequenced in a study of blood T cells in healthy people across ages. A J-beta primer mix and a sample-barcoded 5' primer were used in a second PCR of roughly 6 to 11 cycles. TCRdb fed the 5' RACE reads into MiXCR, producing one record per CDR3 protein. The sample contains 790,000 or so distinct CDR3 sequences, 46% of which appear only once. Specimen: blood. The receptors derive from a man at least 80 years old in good health.

This chain uses TRBV11-3 with TRBJ2-7, with 10 bases aligning to TRBD1. Germline CDR1 and CDR2: SGHNT and YENEEA. The CDR3 covers 16 residues. Losses at the gene ends were 2 bases for V and 3 bases for J; bases not matched to a gene: 7. CDR3 sequence reads: CASSLSRDRGFYEQYF. DNA of the CDR3: TGTGCCAGCAGCTTATCCCGGGACAGGGGCTTCTACGAGCAGTACTTC.

The genes are TRBV29-1 and TRBJ2-7, with D possibly TRBD1 on 6 matching bases. Germline V gene data show CDR1 as SQVTM and CDR2 as ANQGSEA. V dropped 6 bases and J dropped 0 bases, with 15 bases sitting between them. The CDR3 runs 14 residues. The DNA of the CDR3 is TGCAGCGTCCAGAGTAGGGGGAGCTCCTACGAGCAGTACTTC. This codes for CSVQSRGSSYEQYF.

Here the CDR3 DNA reads TGTGCCATCAGTGGGGACAGGGAGAAGAGTCAGCCCCAGCATTTT. Translating gives CAISGDREKSQPQHF. The chain uses TRBV10-3 and TRBJ1-5, with 9 positions matching TRBD1. The CDR3 runs to 15 residues. V lost 4 bases to trimming and J lost 6 bases; unmatched junction nucleotides: 7. CDR1 and CDR2 from the germline V gene are ENHRY and SYGVKD.

This clonotype has only one observation. V is TRBV4-1 and J is TRBJ1-2, with 8 bases matching TRBD1. CDR3 length equals 15 residues. The germline V gene encodes CDR1 MGHRA and CDR2 YSYEKL. V shed 7 bases and J 1 base; nucleotides not matched to a gene: 8. In nucleotides, the CDR3 is TGCGCCAGCACCTGGGACAGGTCCCATAACTATGGCTACACCTTC. This sequence encodes CASTWDRSHNYGYTF.

The chain recombines TRBV4-3 with TRBJ2-5, with 10 bases aligning to TRBD1. The CDR3 consists of 16 residues. Germline V gene lookup returns CDR1 LGHNA and CDR2 YSLEER. V lost 0 bases, J lost 9 bases, and 10 bases stayed unmatched. DNA for the CDR3: TGCGCCAGCAGCCAAGATGGGGGGACAGGGGACGAGGCCCAGTACTTC. This encodes CASSQDGGTGDEAQYF.

V and J are TRBV20-1 and TRBJ2-7, with unresolved D. Trimming cost V 6 bases and J 2 bases, with 17 bases left between them. Germline V lookup: CDR1 DFQATT, CDR2 SNEGSKA (reference sequence). The CDR3 has 14 residues. The CDR3 sequence is CSAVGLTLAYEQYF. The CDR3 bases are TGCAGTGCCGTAGGGCTAACCCTTGCCTACGAGCAGTACTTC.

This clonotype appeared a few times. The gene calls are TRBV6-5 and TRBJ1-1; D remains ambiguous. The CDR3 has 17 amino acids. The V end was cut by 0 bases, the J end by 4 bases, with 18 bases between. Germline lookup yields CDR1 MNHEY and CDR2 SVGAGI. The CDR3 sequence is CASSYSISRPGGTEAFF. The CDR3 DNA follows: TGTGCCAGCAGTTACTCGATCTCGCGTCCAGGAGGCACTGAAGCTTTCTTT.

The chain carries TRBV19 and TRBJ2-1; possible D gene TRBD2, 6 bases. The CDR3 runs 16 residues. V was clipped by 1 base and J by 5 bases, with 15 bases between them. Looked up from germline, CDR1 is LNHDA and CDR2 is SQIVND (reference sequence). CDR3: CASSIGDWRVNNEQFF. Here the CDR3 DNA reads TGTGCCAGTAGTATAGGCGACTGGAGGGTAAACAATGAGCAGTTCTTC.

This clonotype has a single count. The chain employs TRBV7-9 and TRBJ1-6; tentatively, D is TRBD1 (5 bases). This CDR3 spans 15 amino acids. The V end lost 5 bases, the J end lost 7 bases, and 15 bases lay between the germline ends. Germline V lookup: CDR1 SEHNR, CDR2 FQNEAQ (reference sequence). DNA of the CDR3: TGTGCCAGCAGCCGAGAGAGGACAACGAATTCACCCCTCCACTTT. Its translation: CASSRERTTNSPLHF.

The rearrangement joins TRBV6-7 to TRBJ1-1, with D unclear. TRBV6-7 counts as an open reading frame of uncertain function. Trimming pared 4 bases from V and 1 base from J, leaving 22 bases between. The CDR3 spans 18 residues. CDR3 in DNA: TGTGCCAGCAGTTGGTACTGGGCCGGTCCCCCAACGAACACTGAAGCTTTCTTT. Its protein product is CASSWYWAGPPTNTEAFF.

This clonotype appeared many times. V usage is TRBV4-1 and J usage is TRBJ2-6; TRBD1 matches at 10 bases. Losses at the gene ends were 0 bases for V and 0 bases for J; bases not matched to a gene: 2. Germline CDR1 reads MGHRA; CDR2 reads YSYEKL. The CDR3 consists of 18 residues. For the CDR3, the DNA is TGCGCCAGCAGCCAAGAAGGACAGGGGGACTCTGGGGCCAACGTCCTGACTTTC. Residues: CASSQEGQGDSGANVLTF.

The chain couples TRBV13 to TRBJ2-7; 10 bases agree with TRBD2. The CDR3 is 14 amino acids. Germline CDR1 PRHDT, CDR2 FYEKMQ (reference sequence). The V gene end was trimmed by 6 bases and the J gene end by 3 bases; junction bases not matched to a gene: 5. CDR3 sequence (DNA): TGTGCCAGCAGAAATAGCGGGGGGAGCTACGAGCAGTACTTC. The encoded protein is CASRNSGGSYEQYF.

Concerning this clonotype: A much larger clone sits a single nucleotide away, making a read error possible. The genes are TRBV12-1 and TRBJ2-7. TRBV12-1 is a known pseudogene. The CDR3 is 16 residues long. This chain's CDR3 is CASSFDDQRSSHEQYF. DNA of the CDR3: TGTGCCAGCAGCTTTGACGATCAGCGGAGCTCCCACGAGCAGTACTTC.

This clonotype showed up just a few times. The V and J genes are TRBV6-6 and TRBJ2-3; D tentatively reads TRBD1 or TRBD2 (5 bases each). The CDR3 loop spans 15 amino acids. Germline lookup yields CDR1 MNHNY and CDR2 SVGAGI (reference sequence). V dropped 2 bases and J dropped 4 bases, with 13 bases sitting between them. The CDR3 here is CASSYGAGGSDTQYF. CDR3 DNA sequence: TGTGCCAGCAGTTACGGGGCAGGAGGATCAGATACGCAGTATTTT.

Comment on this clonotype: A junction end diverges from the germline sequence, so it may reflect a read error. The genes are TRBV20-1 and TRBJ2-7, with TRBD1 identical over 7 bases. The CDR3 consists of 16 residues. Germline V CDR1 and CDR2: DFQATT, SNEGSKA (reference sequence). The CDR3 sequence is CGARALLGGTGYEQYF. CDR3 coding DNA: TGCGGTGCTAGAGCCCTGCTAGGGGGCACCGGATACGAGCAGTACTTC.